This T cell receptor (beta chain) was identified in a study of shared clonotypes between healthy human individuals. Study-wide background: Three plates each covered CD4 naive and memory; CD8 naive two, CD8 memory one.

Naive CD8 cells lacked CD45RO and underwent positive selection for CCR7, leaving out terminally differentiated effector memory CD45RA+ cells. This CDR3 spans 18 amino acids. Between the trimmed V and J ends, which lost 1 base and 0 bases, there was a span of 17 bases. From germline, CDR1 is SEHNR and CDR2 FQNEAQ (reference sequence). Sorted-subset replicate PCR reactions contained approximately 190 ng DNA, corresponding to approximately 30,000 T cell genomes. The table came from immunoSEQ multiplex PCR; TCRdb's copy has only in-frame clones and leaves some out. Of more than 550,000 clones listed, about 92% are singletons.

The chain employs TRBV7-9 and TRBJ2-3, with D perhaps assigned TRBD1 or TRBD2 (5 bases each). Sequenced material: naive CD8+ T cells sorted from blood. The TCR comes from a man aged 25 to 40 in good health. The CDR3 bases are TGTGCCAGCAGCTTAGGGGGGTGGCCGTCGACGAGCACAGATACGCAGTATTTT. It codes for CASSLGGWPSTSTDTQYF.